This T cell receptor (beta chain) stems from a study of identical twins listed by TCRdb under 2016. Notes on the research overall: To test whether fetal clonotypes persist, this study deep-sequenced TCR alpha and beta repertoires from monozygotic twins, from unrelated adults of various ages, and from cord blood. To rule out contamination, replicate twin experiments were performed at different times with different library preparation protocols. Results the study describes overall, beyond this receptor: Out-of-frame TCR alpha sequences shared between twins showed an excess of low generation-probability sequences compared with coincidental sharing between unrelated individuals. Abundant cord blood beta clonotypes had fewer insertions, young adult naive repertoires showed a similar but weaker trend, and memory repertoires showed no such trend. Invariant T cells such as MAIT and iNKT could partly confound zero-insertion analyses, although diverse VJ usage argued against such confounding for most clonotypes. A weaker excess of twin sharing was found in beta out-of-frame sequences because the signal-to-noise ratio was lowered by fewer shared sequences. Conclusions relied on cross-sectional statistical analysis, since the same donors could not be followed over many years. In monozygotic twins, recombination models systematically underestimated out-of-frame TCR alpha sharing, but the models matched the sharing seen between unrelated individuals.

The sample holds a few counts of this clonotype. This clone's antigen is unknown. No base quality values were provided; no much bigger clone lies one nucleotide off. Only healthy Caucasian donors were included. Three pairs of female monozygotic twins, all aged roughly 18 to 30 years, were included in the twin cohort. The RNA used for TCR libraries was isolated from peripheral blood mononuclear cells. The CDR3 starts with the cysteine, ends with the phenylalanine, and has 15 residues. Only the CDR3 region is kept as DNA, spanning 45 bases read in frame from base 1. Trimming costs V 1 base and J 4 bases, and their ends lie 13 bases apart. The protocol used for the library was 5' RACE. The instrument was an Illumina HiSeq 2000. Template switching introduced a universal primer binding site; the final cDNA contained a unique molecular identifier, enabling accurate counting of TCR cDNA molecules. Specific primers in the conserved constant-segment region were used to synthesize first-strand cDNA for the TCR alpha and beta chains. To control for contamination, each cDNA library was double barcoded with a SMART-Mk sample barcode plus Illumina barcodes. Two successive PCR steps introduced TruSeq adapter sequences along with Illumina sample barcodes. Sequencing of the TCR alpha and beta cDNA libraries was done on the Illumina HiSeq platform using custom primers. Per the original workflow: Unique molecular identifiers were extracted from raw reads with MiGEC, and CDR3 positions were determined with MiXCR. Recombination models were inferred per individual with the repgenHMM and IGoR tools using an EM algorithm. Shared clonotypes were analyzed with the tcR package in R, and sharing was normalized by the product of cloneset sizes. Out-of-frame nonproductive sequences were analyzed to study raw recombination free of thymic and clonal selection effects. Using fastp trimming at Q25 and MiXCR clonotype assembly, TCRdb reanalyzed the public sequencing data and kept in-frame beta chains. Rows are combined by CDR3 protein, so each entry shows the most common genes and DNA. TCRdb, not the authors, supplied the V and J calls. The sample yields hundreds of thousands of distinct CDR3 sequences; 15% to 20% were counted once. The leading ten clones occupy 13% of the sample.

This sample also belongs to another study, concerning T cells expressing NK-cell markers. Looking at the second paper: In sorted CD3+CD56+NKG2C+, CD3+CD56+NKG2C- and CD3+CD56-NKG2C+ T-cell subsets from roughly 8 donors, TCR beta-chain repertoires were profiled. Among the eight sequenced donors, seven were HCMV-seropositive and one was HCMV-seronegative. In several experiments an anti-gammadeltaTCR antibody was added to restrict sorting to alphabetaTCR-expressing T cells. In several donors, the dominant CD3+CD56+NKG2C+ clonotypes were among the top 10 CD8+ clonotypes and accounted for about 1.0-7.5% of CD8+ T cells. Those dominant clonotypes were again the most abundant among CD3+CD56-NKG2C+ cells in a few donors, at 28.3-60.1%. It remained unclear whether the expanded NKG2C-expressing T cell clones were specific for HCMV antigens. The study sequenced eight donors, all healthy volunteers chosen at random: three men and five women. A commercial ELISA kit detecting HCMV-specific IgG in serum was used to determine HCMV serostatus. For over 5 donors, bulk peripheral blood T-cell repertoires were additionally sequenced from unsorted PBMC. MIGEC was used to demultiplex reads and group reads by UMI, and MiTCR was used to assemble and quantify clonotypes. Only TCR cDNA sequences supported by at least two reads were kept to exclude erroneous sequences. The tcR package was used for downstream repertoire analysis, with clonotypes matched between fractions based on CDR3 nucleotide sequence plus V segment. VDJmatch was used to annotate antigen specificity against VDJdb, with one amino acid substitution in CDR3 allowed.

This clonotype originated in a woman aged 18-35 years in good health. Sequenced: PBMCs. The chain uses TRBV12-3 or TRBV12-4 and TRBJ1-1; there is no confident call for the D gene. CDR3 loop: CASSLEGIVGTEAFF. The base sequence is TGTGCCAGCAGTTTAGAAGGGATAGTGGGCACTGAAGCTTTCTTT.